A single sample is the source of the 30 T cell receptor beta chains below, sequenced in a study of Ad26.COV2.S vaccination and SARS-CoV-2 variants. Profiling relied on immunoSEQ multiplex PCR, and the TCRdb table lists in-frame clones only, not all of them. Among around 400,000 clones listed, about 93% were seen once. The sample's treatment: about 20 received Ad26.COV2.S at low or high dose, single or two shots; 5 received placebo; per-sample allocation not given. Specimens were obtained on day 63 following the first vaccine or placebo injection. The material sequenced was peripheral blood, taken in a trial of Ad26.COV2.S vaccine versus placebo. The receptors come from a person between 18 and 65 years old who received the Ad26.COV2.S COVID-19 vaccine or a placebo.

This rearrangement joins TRBV5-4 to TRBJ2-7; 10 bases are shared with TRBD2. V shed 5 bases, J shed 3 bases, and the junction held 5 bases outside the gene matches. CDR3 length: 14 amino acids. Germline values: CDR1 SGHNT, CDR2 YYREEE (reference sequence). The CDR3 is CASSRGLAVYEQYF. The CDR3 DNA reads TGTGCCAGCAGTCGAGGACTAGCGGTCTACGAGCAGTACTTC.

This CDR3 reads CASSSVLGDTEAFF. The CDR3 DNA is TGTGCCAGCAGCTCAGTCCTGGGGGACACTGAAGCTTTCTTT. The rearrangement uses TRBV7-6 and TRBJ1-1; a possible D gene is TRBD1 (5 bases). Germline V CDR1 and CDR2: SGHVS, FNYEAQ. The CDR3 totals 14 residues. Trimming pared 4 bases from V and 3 bases from J, leaving 12 bases between. Supplemented by reference TRBV7-6 and TRBJ1-1, the full variable domain reads GAGVSQSPRYKVTKRGQDVALRCDPISGHVSLYWYRQALGQGPEFLTYFNYEAQQDKSGLPNDRFSAERPEGSISTLTIQRTEQRDSAMYRCASSSVLGDTEAFFGQGTRLTVV.

The chain links TRBV15 to TRBJ2-1; no definite D call. The CDR3 is made up of 11 amino acids. The germline gives CDR1 LNHNV, CDR2 YYDKDF (reference sequence). Trimming removed 3 bases from V and 6 bases from J, with 3 bases in between. The CDR3 here is CATSRANEQFF. CDR3 coding DNA: TGTGCCACCAGCAGGGCCAATGAGCAGTTCTTC.

The V and J genes are TRBV6-5 and TRBJ1-1; 8 bases agree with TRBD1. Germline lookup yields CDR1 MNHEY and CDR2 SVGAGI. With V trimmed by 5 bases and J by 4 bases, 6 bases remained unmatched. CDR3 size: 14 residues. In DNA form, the CDR3 reads TGTGCCAGCAGTCCAGACAGGGGTATCACTGAAGCTTTCTTT. It is translated as CASSPDRGITEAFF.

V gene TRBV5-4 combines with J gene TRBJ2-1, with D possibly TRBD2 on 5 matching bases. The CDR3 extends over 15 amino acids. Germline CDR1 and CDR2: SGHNT and YYREEE (reference sequence). The V and J ends lost 3 bases and 5 bases respectively, with 15 bases between them. In DNA, the CDR3 is TGTGCCAGCAGCTCCCTTTACGGGAAGCACAATGAGCAGTTCTTC. This codes for CASSSLYGKHNEQFF.

V usage is TRBV7-9 and J usage is TRBJ2-1, with D perhaps matching TRBD2 (6 bases). The CDR3 loop spans 16 amino acids. Germline loops: CDR1 SEHNR, CDR2 FQNEAQ (reference sequence). V shed 6 bases and J shed 3 bases, with 18 bases lying between them. CDR3: CASSRGVWDGYNEQFF. The CDR3 bases are TGTGCCAGCAGTCGCGGGGTATGGGACGGCTACAATGAGCAGTTCTTC. Variable domain in full (rest from reference TRBV7-9 and TRBJ2-1): DTGVSQNPRHKITKRGQNVTFRCDPISEHNRLYWYRQTLGQGPEFLTYFQNEAQLEKSRLLSDRFSAERPKGSFSTLEIQRTEQGDSAMYLCASSRGVWDGYNEQFFGPGTRLTVL.

On this clone itself: Other DNA variants within this sample encode the same CDR3. The chain carries TRBV6-5 and TRBJ2-3; D call uncertain. Germline V CDR1 and CDR2: MNHEY, SVGAGI. V shed 6 bases and J shed 1 base, with 8 bases lying between them. The CDR3 has 13 amino acids. The CDR3 DNA reads TGTGCCAGCAGCAGAACAGGCACAGATACGCAGTATTTT. Its protein product is CASSRTGTDTQYF.

V usage is TRBV18 and J usage is TRBJ1-1; D gene unclear. V lost 1 base and J lost 3, with 9 bases in between. The CDR3 totals 14 residues. Germline CDR1 is KGHSH and CDR2 is LQKENI. CDR3 residues: CASSPLSKDTEAFF. CDR3 sequence (DNA): TGTGCCAGCTCACCACTATCGAAGGACACTGAAGCTTTCTTT.

This clone came up a few times. The CDR3 protein is CASSPAWGRHYEQYF. The CDR3 bases are TGTGCCAGCAGTCCCGCCTGGGGGAGGCACTACGAGCAGTACTTC. The gene calls are TRBV28 and TRBJ2-7, with D possibly matching TRBD2 (6 bases). V gave up 5 bases and J gave up 3 bases, with 17 bases separating them. CDR3 length: 15 residues. The germline gives CDR1 MDHEN, CDR2 SYDVKM.

This clone has a single count. The chain combines TRBV19 with TRBJ2-7; 9 bases are shared with TRBD1. Trimming cost V 6 bases and J 8 bases; bases outside gene matches: 11. Per the germline V gene, CDR1 is LNHDA and CDR2 is SQIVND (reference sequence). The CDR3 is 14 residues long. The CDR3 region has the DNA TGTGCCAGTAGAGGCCCGGGACAGGGATCCAAGCAGTACTTC. This sequence encodes CASRGPGQGSKQYF.

The chain employs TRBV6-6 and TRBJ2-3; D is unclear. Germline CDR1 and CDR2: MNHNY and SVGAGI (reference sequence). CDR3 length equals 13 residues. Trimming removed 2 bases from V and 4 bases from J, with 7 bases in between. CDR3 coding DNA: TGTGCCAGCAGTTACCGCTCCCCAGATACGCAGTATTTT. This encodes CASSYRSPDTQYF.

The chain uses TRBV7-3 and TRBJ2-2, with 12 bases matching TRBD2. From germline, CDR1 is SGHTA and CDR2 FQGTGA. With V trimmed by 5 bases and J by 4 bases, 11 bases remained unmatched. The CDR3 contains 18 residues. The CDR3 DNA reads TGTGCCAGCAGCGCCGGGGCTAGCGGGAGGGCCGGCACCGGGGAGCTGTTTTTT. It is translated as CASSAGASGRAGTGELFF.

The rearrangement uses TRBV11-2 and TRBJ2-7; the D is unclear. CDR1 is SGHAT, CDR2 FQNNGV, per germline. V was trimmed by 2 bases and J by 10 bases, leaving 9 bases between them. CDR3 size: 11 residues. The CDR3 bases are TGTGCCAGCAGCTTAACGGACCCCCAGTACTTC. Protein: CASSLTDPQYF.

V usage is TRBV30 and J usage is TRBJ2-2; weak D call: TRBD1 (5 bases). From germline, CDR1 is GTSNPN and CDR2 SVGIG (reference sequence). The CDR3 runs 12 residues. The V gene lost 4 bases and the J gene lost 7 bases, with 10 bases spanning the gap. CDR3 sequence reads: CAWTQRGGELFF. The CDR3 DNA sequence: TGTGCCTGGACCCAAAGGGGCGGGGAGCTGTTTTTT. The whole variable domain, remainder taken from reference TRBV30 and TRBJ2-2, is SQTIHQWPATLVQPVGSPLSLECTVEGTSNPNLYWYRQAAGRGLQLLFYSVGIGQISSEVPQNLSASRPQDRQFILSSKKLLLSDSGFYLCAWTQRGGELFFGEGSRLTVL.

This clone was seen a single time. This chain links TRBV9 with TRBJ2-2, with D possibly matching TRBD1 (5 bases). Germline lookup yields CDR1 SGDLS and CDR2 YYNGEE. This CDR3 region has 17 residues. V was shortened by 1 base and J by 3 bases, with 16 bases between the two germline ends. The DNA of the CDR3 is TGTGCCAGCAGCGTACCTCGTACCCAGGGCGACACCGGGGAGCTGTTTTTT. Translated, it gives CASSVPRTQGDTGELFF. Using reference TRBV9 and TRBJ2-2 for the parts outside the CDR3, the full variable domain is DSGVTQTPKHLITATGQRVTLRCSPRSGDLSVYWYQQSLDQGLQFLIQYYNGEERAKGNILERFSAQQFPDLHSELNLSSLELGDSALYFCASSVPRTQGDTGELFFGEGSRLTVL.

The chain links TRBV3-1 (or the pseudogene TRBV3-2) to TRBJ2-7, with TRBD1 identical over 7 bases. The CDR3 length is 13 residues. Per germline, CDR1 LGHDT and CDR2 YNNKEL (reference sequence). V was pared by 5 bases and J by 4 bases, with 5 bases of the junction left unmatched. CDR3 sequence (DNA): TGTGCCAGCAGCAAAAACAGGGGATACGAGCAGTACTTC. Protein: CASSKNRGYEQYF.

The chain carries TRBV19 and TRBJ1-2, with 8 bases identical to TRBD1. The CDR3 has 14 residues. From germline, CDR1 is LNHDA and CDR2 SQIVND (reference sequence). Unmatched junction bases numbered 4, after V lost 7 bases and J lost 0 bases. The CDR3 sequence: CASIRTGTNYGYTF. For the CDR3, the DNA is TGTGCCAGTATCCGGACAGGGACTAACTATGGCTACACCTTC.

In this sample, this clone turned up once. The chain uses TRBV21-1 and TRBJ1-2. TRBV21-1 is a pseudogene locus. The CDR3 spans 16 residues. Here the CDR3 reads CASSIPGRPLGYGYTF. CDR3 sequence (DNA): TGTGCCAGCAGCATCCCAGGCAGGCCGCTAGGCTATGGCTACACCTTC.

The chain joins TRBV9 to TRBJ1-4; D possibly corresponds to TRBD1 (6 bases). Trimming removed 4 bases at V and 4 bases at J, with 20 bases between. The CDR3 is 17 residues long. Germline CDR1 reads SGDLS; CDR2 reads YYNGEE. CDR3 coding DNA: TGTGCCAGCAGCCCAAGTCCAGGGGCGACCTTTAATGAAAAACTGTTTTTT. It yields the protein CASSPSPGATFNEKLFF. Looking up the rest from reference TRBV9 and TRBJ1-4 gives the full variable domain: DSGVTQTPKHLITATGQRVTLRCSPRSGDLSVYWYQQSLDQGLQFLIQYYNGEERAKGNILERFSAQQFPDLHSELNLSSLELGDSALYFCASSPSPGATFNEKLFFGSGTQLSVL.

The chain carries TRBV5-1 and TRBJ2-1; 10 bases fit TRBD2. The CDR3 has 15 amino acids. The J segment lost 8 bases and the V segment lost 0 bases, leaving 5 bases of the junction unmatched. Germline CDR1 and CDR2: SGHRS and YFSETQ. The CDR3 here is CASSLALAGEDEQFF. DNA for the CDR3: TGCGCCAGCAGCTTGGCTCTAGCGGGAGAGGATGAGCAGTTCTTC.

This chain joins TRBV6-4 and TRBJ2-1; TRBD2 might be the D (5 bases). The CDR3 runs to 13 residues. The germline V and J ends were trimmed by 5 bases and 5 bases, with 10 bases remaining between them. Germline CDR1 and CDR2: MRHNA and SNTAGT. CDR3: CASSLTINNEQFF. DNA for the CDR3: TGTGCCAGCAGTCTGACTATCAACAATGAGCAGTTCTTC.

This chain uses TRBV6-2 or TRBV6-3 with TRBJ2-7; a possible D gene is TRBD1 (6 bases). This CDR3 comprises 13 residues. V lost 2 bases and J lost 9, with 14 bases in between. Germline lookup yields CDR1 MNHEY and CDR2 SVGEGT. CDR3 in amino acids: CASSYRDKQVQYF. The CDR3 region has the DNA TGTGCCAGCAGTTACCGGGACAAACAGGTGCAGTACTTC.

The chain is built from TRBV6-2 or TRBV6-3 and TRBJ2-1; 10 nucleotides line up with TRBD2. V shed 5 bases, J shed 6 bases, and the junction held 10 bases outside the gene matches. The CDR3 covers 16 residues. Germline CDR1 MNHEY, CDR2 SVGEGT. CDR3 sequence (DNA): TGTGCCAGCAGTCCCCTACGGGCTAGCGGGAGCAATGAGCAGTTCTTC. Translated, it gives CASSPLRASGSNEQFF.

V and J are TRBV6-5 and TRBJ2-4; D is unresolved. In germline, CDR1 is MNHEY, CDR2 SVGAGI. With 5 bases removed from V and 0 bases from J, the gap between germline ends came to 11 bases. This CDR3 is built from 15 residues. Here the CDR3 DNA reads TGTGCCAGCAGTCCGGAGCTGCTAGCCAAAAACATTCAGTACTTC. As protein: CASSPELLAKNIQYF.

The chain couples TRBV2 to TRBJ2-4, with 7 bases lining up with TRBD1. The CDR3 runs to 15 residues. The V and J ends lost 8 bases and 6 bases, in that order; junction bases with no gene match: 13. Germline CDR1 reads SNHLY; CDR2 reads FYNNEI. The CDR3 coding sequence is TGTGCCAGCCGATCGACAGGGAAAAACCGAAACATTCAGTACTTC. Amino acid sequence: CASRSTGKNRNIQYF.

The rearrangement links TRBV6-2 or TRBV6-3 to TRBJ1-1, with 8 bases matching TRBD1. Germline-derived CDR1 and CDR2 are MNHEY and SVGEGT. Losses at the gene ends were 5 bases for V and 0 bases for J; bases not matched to a gene: 11. The CDR3 runs to 17 residues. The CDR3 protein is CASSGPGGAGVNTEAFF. The CDR3 nucleotides are TGTGCCAGCAGTGGCCCAGGGGGCGCCGGGGTGAACACTGAAGCTTTCTTT.

The V and J genes are TRBV4-1 and TRBJ2-2, with TRBD2 matching 8 bases. CDR1 and CDR2 (germline): MGHRA, YSYEKL. The CDR3 spans 15 residues. The V segment lost 5 bases and the J segment 5 bases; nucleotides outside the gene matches: 7. CDR3 sequence: CASSLAGTKTGELFF. The CDR3 DNA is TGCGCCAGCAGCTTAGCGGGAACCAAAACCGGGGAGCTGTTTTTT.

Regarding this clone: The sample contains more than one DNA sequence encoding this CDR3. This chain uses TRBV7-2 with TRBJ2-5; possibly TRBD2 for D (5 bases). The germline V gene has CDR1 SGHTA and CDR2 FQGNSA. Trimming pared 3 bases from V and 2 bases from J, leaving 10 bases between. The CDR3 loop spans 14 amino acids. The CDR3 DNA reads as TGTGCCAGCAGCTTTAACGGGATTCAAGAGACCCAGTACTTC. Its translation: CASSFNGIQETQYF.

V and J are TRBV5-4 and TRBJ2-7, with D unresolved. This CDR3 has 13 residues. Trimming removed 0 bases at V and 3 bases at J, with 7 bases between. CDR1 and CDR2 (germline): SGHNT, YYREEE (reference sequence). Written as DNA, the CDR3 is TGTGCCAGCAGCTTGGTTCCAGACTACGAGCAGTACTTC. This encodes CASSLVPDYEQYF.

This clone was counted a few times. V is TRBV2 and J is TRBJ2-7, with D perhaps TRBD2 (6 bases). This CDR3 region has 14 residues. Germline CDR1 and CDR2: SNHLY and FYNNEI. Trimming took off 7 bases at V and 0 bases at J, with 13 bases between the two ends. In DNA form, the CDR3 reads TGTGCCAGCATGTCCGGGAGTAACTCCTACGAGCAGTACTTC. Its protein is CASMSGSNSYEQYF.